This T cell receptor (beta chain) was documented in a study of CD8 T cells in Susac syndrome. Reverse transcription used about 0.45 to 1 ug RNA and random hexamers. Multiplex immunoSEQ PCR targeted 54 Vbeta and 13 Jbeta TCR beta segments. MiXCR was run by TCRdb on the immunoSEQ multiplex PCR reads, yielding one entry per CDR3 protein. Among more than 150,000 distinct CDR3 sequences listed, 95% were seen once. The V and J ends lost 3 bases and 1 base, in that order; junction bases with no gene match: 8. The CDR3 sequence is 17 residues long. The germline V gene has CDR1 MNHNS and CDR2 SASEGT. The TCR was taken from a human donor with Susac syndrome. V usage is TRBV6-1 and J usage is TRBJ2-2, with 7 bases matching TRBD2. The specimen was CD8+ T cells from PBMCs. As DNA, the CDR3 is TGTGCCAGCAGTGACATCCGGGACTACCTGAACACCGGGGAGCTGTTTTTT. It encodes CASSDIRDYLNTGELFF.